The 7 T cell receptor beta chains in this list originate from one sample, sequenced in a study of human T cells and chemical hapten exposure (dated by TCRdb to about 2021). In light of the paper, this sample's time point label describes: patch test 1, 2 weeks after DPC sensitization. The meaning of the sample's treatment or condition label: therapeutic diphenylcyclopropenone sensitization with weekly scalp DPC. Libraries were made using RACE. TCRdb shows the sequencer as NextSeq 500. TCRdb's own reprocessing of the public reads used fastp at Q25 and MiXCR and kept productive beta chains. Duplicate CDR3 protein sequences are folded into a single record with the most common DNA and genes. In this sample the table shows roughly 74,000 distinct CDR3 sequences, 32% of which occur a single time. The ten largest make up roughly 10% of the sample. Material: whole blood, obtained in connection with sensitization to the hapten diphenylcyclopropenone (DPC). These receptors came from a man in his forties with alopecia areata. Some clones in this sample may be carry-over from other donors' samples.

The V gene is TRBV24-1, the J gene TRBJ1-1; TRBD1 is a possible D gene (6 bases). The germline V gene has CDR1 KGHDR and CDR2 SFDVKD. The CDR3 contains 14 residues. V was clipped by 7 bases and J by 4 bases, with 15 bases between them. The CDR3 DNA reads as TGTGCCACCAGGGGCGGTGGGGGCGCCACTGAAGCTTTCTTT. It is translated as CATRGGGGATEAFF.

J is TRBJ2-1 and V is TRBV20-1; 7 nucleotides match TRBD1. J lost 4 bases, V lost 5 bases, and 11 bases had no gene match. The germline gives CDR1 DFQATT, CDR2 SNEGSKA (reference sequence). This CDR3 spans 15 amino acids. For the CDR3, the DNA is TGCAGTGCTCCGAAACCCGGGACAGATTACAATGAGCAGTTCTTC. It encodes CSAPKPGTDYNEQFF.

The chain carries TRBV29-1 and TRBJ2-5; 13 nucleotides align to TRBD2. The CDR3 length is 14 residues. Per germline, CDR1 SQVTM and CDR2 ANQGSEA. Trimming took 4 bases from V and 5 from J; bases not matched to a gene: 4. The CDR3 DNA is TGCAGCGTTGCCGGGACTAGCGGGACTGAGACCCAGTACTTC. It encodes CSVAGTSGTETQYF.

This clonotype came up a few times. The J gene is TRBJ2-7, the V gene TRBV12-3 or TRBV12-4; D may be TRBD1 (6 bases). The CDR3 loop spans 14 amino acids. The V gene lost 6 bases and the J gene lost 5 bases, with 17 bases spanning the gap. DNA of the CDR3: TGTGCCAGCAGCCCCTCCGGGACATCGCACGAGCAGTACTTC. This gives the protein CASSPSGTSHEQYF.

The CDR3 region is CASSYRDRGIGELFF. The CDR3 DNA sequence: TGTGCCAGTAGTTACCGGGACAGGGGCATCGGGGAGCTGTTTTTT. The gene calls are TRBV19 and TRBJ2-2, with 10 bases identical to TRBD1. Germline V lookup: CDR1 LNHDA, CDR2 SQIVND (reference sequence). This CDR3 region has 15 residues. The V and J ends lost 5 bases and 7 bases, in that order; junction bases with no gene match: 7.

This clonotype showed up just a few times. At one boundary the junction diverges from the germline segment, which might be a read error. The chain uses TRBV20-1 and TRBJ2-5; D possibly corresponds to TRBD1 (7 bases). Germline values: CDR1 DFQATT, CDR2 SNEGSKA (reference sequence). This CDR3 is 15 amino acids long. Here the CDR3 DNA reads TGCGGTGCTAGAGGCGGGACAGAGGAGCAGGGGTCCCAGTACTTC. The encoded protein is CGARGGTEEQGSQYF.

This rearrangement joins TRBV3-1 to TRBJ2-2; D may be TRBD2 (5 bases). From germline, CDR1 is LGHDT and CDR2 YNNKEL (reference sequence). The CDR3 covers 16 residues. The V and J ends lost 1 base and 0 bases respectively, with 9 bases between them. CDR3 DNA: TGTGCCAGCAGCCAAGTGGGCGGGTCGAACACCGGGGAGCTGTTTTTT. Amino acids: CASSQVGGSNTGELFF.